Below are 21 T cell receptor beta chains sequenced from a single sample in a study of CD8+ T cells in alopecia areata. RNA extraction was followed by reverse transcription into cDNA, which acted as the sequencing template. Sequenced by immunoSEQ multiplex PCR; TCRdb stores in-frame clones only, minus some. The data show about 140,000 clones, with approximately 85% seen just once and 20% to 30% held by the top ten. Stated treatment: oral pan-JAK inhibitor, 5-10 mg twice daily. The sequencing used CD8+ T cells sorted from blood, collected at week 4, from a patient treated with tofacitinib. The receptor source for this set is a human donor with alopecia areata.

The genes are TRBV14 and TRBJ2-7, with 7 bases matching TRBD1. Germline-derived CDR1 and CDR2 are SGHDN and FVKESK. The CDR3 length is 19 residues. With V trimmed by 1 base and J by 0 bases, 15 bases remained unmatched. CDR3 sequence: CASSQVSPWTGEYSYEQYF. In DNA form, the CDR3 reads TGTGCCAGCAGCCAAGTCAGCCCCTGGACAGGAGAATACTCCTACGAGCAGTACTTC.

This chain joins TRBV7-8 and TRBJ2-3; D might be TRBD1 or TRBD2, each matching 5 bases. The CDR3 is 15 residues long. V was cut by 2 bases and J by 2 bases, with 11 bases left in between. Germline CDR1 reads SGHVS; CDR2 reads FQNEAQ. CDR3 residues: CASSLTWGTTDTQYF. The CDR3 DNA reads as TGTGCCAGCAGCTTAACGTGGGGGACCACAGATACGCAGTATTTT.

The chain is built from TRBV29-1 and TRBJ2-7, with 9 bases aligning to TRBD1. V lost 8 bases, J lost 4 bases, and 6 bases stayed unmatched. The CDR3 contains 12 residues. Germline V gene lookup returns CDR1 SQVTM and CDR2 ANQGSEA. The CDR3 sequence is CSFRDREYEQYF. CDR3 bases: TGCAGCTTCCGGGACAGGGAATACGAGCAGTACTTC.

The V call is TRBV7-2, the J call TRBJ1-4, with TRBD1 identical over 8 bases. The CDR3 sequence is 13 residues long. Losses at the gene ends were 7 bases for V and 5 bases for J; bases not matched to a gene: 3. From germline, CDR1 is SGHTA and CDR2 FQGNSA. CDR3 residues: CASTGTGNEKLFF. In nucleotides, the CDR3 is TGTGCCAGCACCGGGACAGGAAATGAAAAACTGTTTTTT.

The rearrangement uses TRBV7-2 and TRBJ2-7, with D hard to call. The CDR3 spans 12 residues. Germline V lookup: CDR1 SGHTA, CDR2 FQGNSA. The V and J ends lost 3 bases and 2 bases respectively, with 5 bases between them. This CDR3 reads CASSLSPYEQYF. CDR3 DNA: TGTGCCAGCAGCTTGAGTCCCTACGAGCAGTACTTC.

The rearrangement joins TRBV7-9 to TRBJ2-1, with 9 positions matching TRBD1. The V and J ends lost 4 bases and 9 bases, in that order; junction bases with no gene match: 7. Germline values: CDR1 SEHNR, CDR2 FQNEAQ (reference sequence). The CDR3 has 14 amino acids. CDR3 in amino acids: CASSYRTGEAEQFF. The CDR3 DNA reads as TGTGCCAGCAGCTACCGGACAGGGGAGGCTGAGCAGTTCTTC.

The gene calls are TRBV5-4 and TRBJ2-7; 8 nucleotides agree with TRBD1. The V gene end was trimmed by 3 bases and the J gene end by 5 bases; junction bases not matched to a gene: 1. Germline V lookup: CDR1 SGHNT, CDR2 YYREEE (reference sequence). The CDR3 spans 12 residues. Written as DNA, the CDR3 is TGTGCCAGCAGCTCGACAGGGGACGAGCAGTACTTC. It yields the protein CASSSTGDEQYF.

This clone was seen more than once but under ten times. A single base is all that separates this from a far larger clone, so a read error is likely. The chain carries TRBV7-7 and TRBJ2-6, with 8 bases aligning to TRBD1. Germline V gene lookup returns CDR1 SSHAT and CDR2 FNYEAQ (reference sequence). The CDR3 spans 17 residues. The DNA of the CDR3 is TGTGCTAGCAGCCCACGGACAGGGAGGTCTGGGGCCAACGTCCTGACTTTC. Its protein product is CASSPRTGRSGANVLTF. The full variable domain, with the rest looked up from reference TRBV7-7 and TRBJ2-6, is GAGVSQSPRYKVTKRGQDVTLRCDPISSHATLYWYQQALGQGPEFLTYFNYEAQPDKSGLPSDRFSAERPEGSISTLTIQRTEQRDSAMYRCASSPRTGRSGANVLTFGAGSRLTVL.

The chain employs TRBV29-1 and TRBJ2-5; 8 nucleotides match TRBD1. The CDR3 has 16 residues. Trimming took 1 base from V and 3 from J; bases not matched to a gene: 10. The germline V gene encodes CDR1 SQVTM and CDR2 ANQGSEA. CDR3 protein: CSVEGGLGQVEETQYF. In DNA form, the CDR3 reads TGCAGCGTTGAAGGGGGGTTGGGACAGGTTGAAGAGACCCAGTACTTC. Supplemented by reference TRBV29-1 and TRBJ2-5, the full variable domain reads SAVISQKPSRDICQRGTSLTIQCQVDSQVTMMFWYRQQPGQSLTLIATANQGSEATYESGFVIDKFPISRPNLTFSTLTVSNMSPEDSSIYLCSVEGGLGQVEETQYFGPGTRLLVL.

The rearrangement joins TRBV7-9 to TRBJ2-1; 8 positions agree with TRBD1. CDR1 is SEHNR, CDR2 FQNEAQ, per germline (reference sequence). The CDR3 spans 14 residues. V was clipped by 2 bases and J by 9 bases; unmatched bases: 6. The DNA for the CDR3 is TGTGCCAGCAGCTTACCCGGACAGGGCGGTGAGCAGTTCTTC. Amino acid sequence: CASSLPGQGGEQFF.

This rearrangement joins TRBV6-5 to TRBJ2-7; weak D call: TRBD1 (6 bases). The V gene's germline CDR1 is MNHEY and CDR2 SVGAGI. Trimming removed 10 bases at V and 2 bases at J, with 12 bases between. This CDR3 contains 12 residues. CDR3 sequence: CATLQGAYEQYF. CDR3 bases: TGTGCCACCTTACAGGGTGCCTACGAGCAGTACTTC.

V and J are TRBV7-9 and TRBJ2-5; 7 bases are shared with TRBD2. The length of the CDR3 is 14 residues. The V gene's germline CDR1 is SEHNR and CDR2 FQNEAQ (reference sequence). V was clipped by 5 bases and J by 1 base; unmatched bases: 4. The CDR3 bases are TGTGCCAGCAGCGAAAGCGGGGCCCAAGAGACCCAGTACTTC. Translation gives CASSESGAQETQYF.

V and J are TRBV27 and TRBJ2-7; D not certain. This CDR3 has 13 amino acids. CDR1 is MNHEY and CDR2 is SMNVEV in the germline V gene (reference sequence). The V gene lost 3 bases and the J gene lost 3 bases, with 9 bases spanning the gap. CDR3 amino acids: CASSFSVFYEQYF. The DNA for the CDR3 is TGTGCCAGCAGTTTTTCGGTTTTCTACGAGCAGTACTTC.

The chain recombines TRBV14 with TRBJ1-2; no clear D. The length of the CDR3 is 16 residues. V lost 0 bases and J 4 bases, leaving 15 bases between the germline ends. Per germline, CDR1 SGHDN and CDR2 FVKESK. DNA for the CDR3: TGTGCCAGCAGCCAAGATAGGCGGGGAGGGATCTATGGCTACACCTTC. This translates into CASSQDRRGGIYGYTF.

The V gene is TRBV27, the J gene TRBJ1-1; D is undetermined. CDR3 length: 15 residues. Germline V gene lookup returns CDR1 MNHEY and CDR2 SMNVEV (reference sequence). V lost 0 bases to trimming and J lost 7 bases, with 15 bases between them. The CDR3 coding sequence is TGTGCCAGCAGTTTATCAGTGGAGACGGCCTTTGAAGCTTTCTTT. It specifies CASSLSVETAFEAFF.

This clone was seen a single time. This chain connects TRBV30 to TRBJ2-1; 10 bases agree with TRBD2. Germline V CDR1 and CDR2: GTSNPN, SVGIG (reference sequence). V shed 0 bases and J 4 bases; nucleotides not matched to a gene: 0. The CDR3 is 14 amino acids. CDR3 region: CAWSVSGGYNEQFF. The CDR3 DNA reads TGTGCCTGGAGTGTTAGCGGGGGGTACAATGAGCAGTTCTTC.

The DNA for the CDR3 is TGCAGCGTTGAAAGGCAACCCTACGAGCAGTACTTC. Translating it yields CSVERQPYEQYF. The chain recombines TRBV29-1 with TRBJ2-7; no reliable D call. Germline V gene data show CDR1 as SQVTM and CDR2 as ANQGSEA. Trimming pared 2 bases from V and 2 bases from J, leaving 7 bases between. The CDR3 length is 12 residues.

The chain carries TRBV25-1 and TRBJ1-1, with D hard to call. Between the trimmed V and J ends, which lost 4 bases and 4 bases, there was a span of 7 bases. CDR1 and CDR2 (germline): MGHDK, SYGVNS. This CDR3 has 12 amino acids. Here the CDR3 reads CASSVGRTEAFF. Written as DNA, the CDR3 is TGTGCCAGCAGTGTAGGCCGCACTGAAGCTTTCTTT.

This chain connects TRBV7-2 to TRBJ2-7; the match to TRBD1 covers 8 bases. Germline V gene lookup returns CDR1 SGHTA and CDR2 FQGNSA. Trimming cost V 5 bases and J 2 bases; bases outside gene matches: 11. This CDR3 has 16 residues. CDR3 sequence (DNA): TGTGCCAGCAGCCCGACTACGACAGGGGCTCCCTACGAGCAGTACTTC. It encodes CASSPTTTGAPYEQYF. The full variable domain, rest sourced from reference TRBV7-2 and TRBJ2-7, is GAGVSQSPSNKVTEKGKDVELRCDPISGHTALYWYRQSLGQGLEFLIYFQGNSAPDKSGLPSDRFSAERTGGSVSTLTIQRTQQEDSAVYLCASSPTTTGAPYEQYFGPGTRLTVT.

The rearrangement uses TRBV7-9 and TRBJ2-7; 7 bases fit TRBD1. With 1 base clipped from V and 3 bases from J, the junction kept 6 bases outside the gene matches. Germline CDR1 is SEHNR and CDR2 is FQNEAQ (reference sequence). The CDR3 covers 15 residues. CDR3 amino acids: CASSLVGQGDYEQYF. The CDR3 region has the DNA TGTGCCAGCAGCTTAGTTGGCCAGGGGGACTACGAGCAGTACTTC.

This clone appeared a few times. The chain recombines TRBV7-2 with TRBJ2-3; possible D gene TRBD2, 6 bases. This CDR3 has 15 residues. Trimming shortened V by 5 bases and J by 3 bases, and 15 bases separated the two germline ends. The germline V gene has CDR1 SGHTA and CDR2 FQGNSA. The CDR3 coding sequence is TGTGCCAGCAGCCTTGTAGCGGATCCTACAGATACGCAGTATTTT. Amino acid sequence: CASSLVADPTDTQYF.